This T cell receptor beta chain is drawn from a study of read filtering for tumor transcriptome and immune sequencing. The wider study: Transcriptome libraries were built from DNase-treated RNA. Study observations and caveats: Dropping single-read clonotypes raised IR-seq and RNA-seq shared-clonotype correlation. The sorted CD138-negative fraction was a mixed bone marrow immune population, not purified T cells.

Per the germline V gene, CDR1 is LGHNA and CDR2 is YNFKEQ. The length of the CDR3 is 16 residues. V gave up 0 bases and J gave up 1 base, with 12 bases separating them. The sample holds many counts of this clonotype. What it recognizes is unknown. This library used about 360 ng RNA and molecular barcoded adaptors spanning alpha/delta and beta/gamma chains. TCRdb reanalysed the reads using MiXCR and keeps one entry per CDR3 protein. Among more than 55,000 distinct CDR3 sequences listed, roughly 18% were seen once. The V call is TRBV4-2, the J call TRBJ2-5; D ambiguous. The clonotype originates from a donor at least 40 years old with multiple myeloma. The sample taken for sequencing was a population of CD138-negative cells sorted from bone marrow. In nucleotides, the CDR3 is TGTGCCAGCAGCCAAGAGGGAAGCAGCAGCCAAGAGACCCAGTACTTC. Amino acid sequence: CASSQEGSSSQETQYF.